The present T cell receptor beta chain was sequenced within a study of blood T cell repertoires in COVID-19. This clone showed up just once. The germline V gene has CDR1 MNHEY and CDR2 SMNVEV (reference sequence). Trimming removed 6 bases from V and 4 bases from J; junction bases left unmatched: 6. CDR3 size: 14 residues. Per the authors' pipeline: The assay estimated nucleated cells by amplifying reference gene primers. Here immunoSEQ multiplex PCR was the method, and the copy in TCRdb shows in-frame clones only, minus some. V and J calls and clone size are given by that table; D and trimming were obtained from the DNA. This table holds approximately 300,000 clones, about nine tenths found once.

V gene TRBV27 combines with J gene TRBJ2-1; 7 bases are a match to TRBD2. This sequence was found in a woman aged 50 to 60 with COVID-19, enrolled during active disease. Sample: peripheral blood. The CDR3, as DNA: TGTGCCAGCAGCCCGGCTAGCGGTTACAATGAGCAGTTCTTC. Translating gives CASSPASGYNEQFF.